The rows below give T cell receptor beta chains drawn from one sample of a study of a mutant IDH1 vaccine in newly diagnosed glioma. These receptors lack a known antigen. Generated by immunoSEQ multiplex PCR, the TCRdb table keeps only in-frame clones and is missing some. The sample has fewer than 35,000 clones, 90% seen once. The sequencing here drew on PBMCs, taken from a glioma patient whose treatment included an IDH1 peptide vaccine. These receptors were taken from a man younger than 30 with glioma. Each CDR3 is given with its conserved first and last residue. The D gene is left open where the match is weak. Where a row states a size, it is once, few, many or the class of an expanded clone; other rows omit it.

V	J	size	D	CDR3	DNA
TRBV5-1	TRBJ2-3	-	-	CASNRAGFTDTQYF	TGCGCCAGCAACCGAGCGGGCTTCACAGATACGCAGTATTTT
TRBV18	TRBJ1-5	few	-	CASSPGQFNQPQHF	TGTGCCAGCTCACCAGGGCAGTTCAATCAGCCCCAGCATTTT
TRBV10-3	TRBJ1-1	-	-	CATGAGNEAFF	TGTGCCACTGGGGCAGGGAATGAAGCTTTCTTT
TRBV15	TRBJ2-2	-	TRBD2	CATSITSGRRELFF	TGTGCCACCAGCATCACTAGCGGGAGGAGGGAGCTGTTTTTT
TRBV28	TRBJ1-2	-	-	CASSLRQLGFIYGYTF	TGTGCCAGCAGTTTAAGGCAGCTGGGTTTTATCTATGGCTACACCTTC
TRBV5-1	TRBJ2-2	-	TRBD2	CASSWSGRADQGELFF	TGCGCCAGCAGCTGGAGCGGGAGGGCCGATCAGGGGGAGCTGTTTTTT
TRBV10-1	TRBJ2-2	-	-	CASSDLNTGELFF	TGCGCCAGCAGTGACTTGAACACCGGGGAGCTGTTTTTT
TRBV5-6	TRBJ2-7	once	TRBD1	CASSFRTGRGYEQYF	TGTGCCAGCAGCTTCCGGACAGGGCGAGGATACGAGCAGTACTTC
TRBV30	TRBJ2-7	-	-	CAWSVSPYEQYF	TGTGCCTGGAGTGTTTCCCCCTACGAGCAGTACTTC
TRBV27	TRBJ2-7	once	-	CASSLRPRSYEQYF	TGTGCCAGCAGTTTACGCCCCAGGTCCTACGAGCAGTACTTC
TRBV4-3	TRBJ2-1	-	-	CASSQGPASNEQFF	TGCGCCAGCAGCCAAGGCCCAGCGTCCAATGAGCAGTTCTTC
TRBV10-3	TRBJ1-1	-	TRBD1	CAISESGDSTEAFF	TGTGCCATCAGTGAGTCAGGGGACAGCACTGAAGCTTTCTTT
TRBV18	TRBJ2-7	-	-	CASSPPGSQHYEQYF	TGTGCCAGCTCACCACCAGGCAGCCAACACTACGAGCAGTACTTC
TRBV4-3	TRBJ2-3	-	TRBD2	CASSQDAREVADTQYF	TGCGCCAGCAGCCAAGACGCGCGGGAGGTGGCAGATACGCAGTATTTT
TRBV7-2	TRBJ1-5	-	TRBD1	CASSSEPTGNRPQHF	TGTGCCAGCAGCTCCGAACCGACAGGGAATCGGCCCCAGCATTTT
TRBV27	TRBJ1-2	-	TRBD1	CASSFRGPDGYTF	TGTGCCAGCAGCTTCAGGGGGCCGGATGGCTACACCTTC
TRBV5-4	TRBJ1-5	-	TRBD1	CASSAGTENQPQHF	TGTGCCAGCAGCGCCGGGACAGAGAATCAGCCCCAGCATTTT